The clone carrying this TCR beta chain was counted a few times. The data were obtained in a study of identical twins. TCRdb independently ran MiXCR on the 5' RACE reads; one entry per CDR3 protein. The sample consists of some 1,600,000 distinct CDR3 sequences, 25% to 35% of them appearing once. There are 15 residues in the CDR3. The V end lost 1 base, the J end lost 0 bases, and 10 bases lay between the germline ends. CDR1 is SGHRS, CDR2 YFSETQ, per germline. This rearrangement joins TRBV5-1 to TRBJ1-1, with D uncertain. This TCR was sampled from a newborn girl in good health. Sequenced sample: cord blood. The CDR3 loop reads CASSLSWALNTEAFF. The CDR3 nucleotides read TGCGCCAGCAGCTTGTCCTGGGCCTTGAACACTGAAGCTTTCTTT.